This T cell receptor beta chain originates from a study of shared clonotypes between healthy human individuals. This clone was seen a single time. Its cognate antigen is unknown. Study findings and constraints: Estimated richness values were generally larger in naive subsets than in memory subsets. Owing to a small donor count, the genetic and exposure-history diversity represented was limited. An expected dependence of interdonor clonotype sharing on sequencing depth was noted.

Approximately 30,000 T cell genomes (approximately 190 ng DNA) went into each sorted-subset replicate. Using immunoSEQ multiplex PCR, the repertoire was profiled, and TCRdb retains in-frame clones only, with some absent. This table holds about 1.1 million clones, 78% found once. V lost 5 bases and J lost 0, with 13 bases in between. The germline V gene has CDR1 SGHAT and CDR2 FQDESV (reference sequence). This CDR3 comprises 15 residues. This TCR was sampled from a man in his late teens or twenties in good health. Some clones in this sample may be carry-over from other donors' samples. The specimen sequenced was memory CD4+ T cells from PBMCs. Subset specified: CD45RA-negative fraction. The V call is TRBV11-1, the J call TRBJ1-1; the D is unclear. This CDR3 is CASSPAGGVNTEAFF. The CDR3 coding sequence is TGTGCCAGCAGCCCCGCGGGAGGAGTGAACACTGAAGCTTTCTTT.